These T cell receptor beta chains were read from a single sample in a study of T cells in Graves' hyperthyroidism and ophthalmopathy. TCRdb reanalysed the multiplex PCR reads using MiXCR and keeps one entry per CDR3 protein. The sample yields hundreds of thousands of distinct CDR3 sequences, about 45% seen once. Source material: peripheral blood or thyroid tissue (not recorded which). These TCRs come from a woman between 18 and 29 years old with Graves' hyperthyroidism. Each CDR3 is given with its conserved first and last residue. Each record gives: clone size, V gene, J gene, D gene, CDR3 DNA, CDR3 protein. A D gene is named only where the DNA matches it firmly. For some rows the clone size is stated as once, few or many, or as a class when expanded; others skip it.

abundance: few
v_gene: TRBV20-1
j_gene: TRBJ1-3
d_gene: TRBD1
CDR3nt: TGCAGTGCTACCAGGGGGCGATGGAACACCATATATTTT
CDR3aa: CSATRGRWNTIYF

abundance: NA
v_gene: TRBV2
j_gene: TRBJ2-7
d_gene: NA
CDR3nt: TGTGCCAGCAGCTCGGGGCCGGGCGAGCAGTACTTC
CDR3aa: CASSSGPGEQYF

abundance: many
v_gene: TRBV20-1
j_gene: TRBJ2-7
d_gene: TRBD2
CDR3nt: TGCAGTGCTAAGGAGGGAGGGAGGTACGAGCAGTACTTC
CDR3aa: CSAKEGGRYEQYF

abundance: NA
v_gene: TRBV9
j_gene: TRBJ1-2
d_gene: TRBD1
CDR3nt: TGTGCCAGCAGCTCTTGGGACAGGGCTGGCTACACCTTC
CDR3aa: CASSSWDRAGYTF

abundance: NA
v_gene: TRBV11-1
j_gene: TRBJ2-6
d_gene: TRBD1
CDR3nt: TGTGCCAGCAGCTTAGCAGGGGGCGGAAATCCCTCTGGGGCCAACGTCCTGACTTTC
CDR3aa: CASSLAGGGNPSGANVLTF

abundance: NA
v_gene: TRBV5-5
j_gene: TRBJ1-2
d_gene: NA
CDR3nt: TGTGCCAGCAGCTTGAGGGTGGGGGACTATGGCTACACCTTC
CDR3aa: CASSLRVGDYGYTF

abundance: many
v_gene: TRBV2
j_gene: TRBJ2-7
d_gene: NA
CDR3nt: TGTGCCAGCAGGGGGACCTACGAGCAGTACTTC
CDR3aa: CASRGTYEQYF

abundance: NA
v_gene: TRBV7-9
j_gene: TRBJ2-7
d_gene: TRBD2
CDR3nt: TGTGCCAGCAGCATCTCTAGCGGGAGCGGCACCTACGAGCAGTACTTC
CDR3aa: CASSISSGSGTYEQYF

abundance: few
v_gene: TRBV7-8
j_gene: TRBJ1-5
d_gene: NA
CDR3nt: TGTGCCAGCAGCTTACGAGGGGCGGCATTCAGCAATCAGCCCCAGCATTTT
CDR3aa: CASSLRGAAFSNQPQHF

abundance: many
v_gene: TRBV14
j_gene: TRBJ1-2
d_gene: NA
CDR3nt: TGTGCCAGCAGCCAAGGGATTAGTGGCTACACCTTC
CDR3aa: CASSQGISGYTF

abundance: NA
v_gene: TRBV10-1
j_gene: TRBJ2-7
d_gene: TRBD1
CDR3nt: TGCGCCAGCAGTGAAGGGACAGGGGGCTCCATCTACGAGCAGTACTTC
CDR3aa: CASSEGTGGSIYEQYF

abundance: NA
v_gene: TRBV20-1
j_gene: TRBJ2-7
d_gene: NA
CDR3nt: TGCAGTGCTAGAGATTGGCGTTTCGAGCAGTACTTC
CDR3aa: CSARDWRFEQYF

abundance: few
v_gene: TRBV5-1
j_gene: TRBJ1-1
d_gene: NA
CDR3nt: TGCGCCAGCAGCTTGGAGGCATTGTTAGGGCCGAACACTGAAGCTTTCTTT
CDR3aa: CASSLEALLGPNTEAFF

abundance: NA
v_gene: TRBV5-1
j_gene: TRBJ2-5
d_gene: NA
CDR3nt: TGCGCCAGCAGCTTGGCGCCGACAAGGGTGGAGGAGACCCAGTACTTC
CDR3aa: CASSLAPTRVEETQYF

abundance: NA
v_gene: TRBV11-2
j_gene: TRBJ2-7
d_gene: NA
CDR3nt: TGTGCCAGCAGCTTTAGCCGGGGACACTACGAGCAGTACTTC
CDR3aa: CASSFSRGHYEQYF

abundance: NA
v_gene: TRBV7-3
j_gene: TRBJ1-1
d_gene: NA
CDR3nt: TGTGCCAGCAGTCAAGGGATAACTGGAAACACTGAAGCTTTCTTT
CDR3aa: CASSQGITGNTEAFF

abundance: few
v_gene: TRBV19
j_gene: TRBJ1-2
d_gene: NA
CDR3nt: TGTGCCAGTACCCCAGACAGTAACTATGGCTACACCTTC
CDR3aa: CASTPDSNYGYTF

abundance: few
v_gene: TRBV7-3
j_gene: TRBJ1-1
d_gene: NA
CDR3nt: TGTGCCAGCAGCATACTTGGGACACCAGACTCTGAAGCTTTCTTT
CDR3aa: CASSILGTPDSEAFF

abundance: NA
v_gene: TRBV24-1
j_gene: TRBJ2-5
d_gene: NA
CDR3nt: TGTGCCACCAGTGATTCCCAGGGGACCCAGTACTTC
CDR3aa: CATSDSQGTQYF

abundance: NA
v_gene: TRBV20-1
j_gene: TRBJ1-2
d_gene: NA
CDR3nt: TGCAGTGCTAGATTCAAGCCATTTAACTATGGCTACACCTTC
CDR3aa: CSARFKPFNYGYTF

abundance: NA
v_gene: TRBV7-9
j_gene: TRBJ2-5
d_gene: NA
CDR3nt: TGTGCCAGCAGCCAAGATCTCGGGAGCGAGACCCAGTACTTC
CDR3aa: CASSQDLGSETQYF

abundance: NA
v_gene: TRBV9
j_gene: TRBJ2-5
d_gene: TRBD2
CDR3nt: TGTGCCAGCAGCGTAGGACTAGCGTTTCAAGAGACCCAGTACTTC
CDR3aa: CASSVGLAFQETQYF

abundance: few
v_gene: TRBV6-5
j_gene: TRBJ1-2
d_gene: NA
CDR3nt: TGTGCCAGCAGTTTAAGTTCTGGAAGGGATGGCTACACCTTC
CDR3aa: CASSLSSGRDGYTF

abundance: NA
v_gene: TRBV15
j_gene: TRBJ2-7
d_gene: TRBD2
CDR3nt: TGTGCCACCAGCCTGGAGGGGAGGGAAGAGCAGTACTTC
CDR3aa: CATSLEGREEQYF

abundance: few
v_gene: TRBV6-5
j_gene: TRBJ1-1
d_gene: NA
CDR3nt: TGTGCCAGCAGTTACTCAACGTGGACTGAAGCTTTCTTT
CDR3aa: CASSYSTWTEAFF

abundance: NA
v_gene: TRBV7-2
j_gene: TRBJ2-5
d_gene: NA
CDR3nt: TGTGCCAGCAGCTTATACCCGGGGATTCAAGAGACCCAGTACTTC
CDR3aa: CASSLYPGIQETQYF

abundance: NA
v_gene: TRBV7-2
j_gene: TRBJ1-5
d_gene: TRBD1
CDR3nt: TGTGCCAGCAGCCTCGACAGGGGGACCAATCAGCCCCAGCATTTT
CDR3aa: CASSLDRGTNQPQHF

abundance: NA
v_gene: TRBV29-1
j_gene: TRBJ2-7
d_gene: TRBD2
CDR3nt: TGCAGCGTTGAGTCTAGCGGGGTCTCCTACGAGCAGTACTTC
CDR3aa: CSVESSGVSYEQYF

abundance: NA
v_gene: TRBV12-3/TRBV12-4
j_gene: TRBJ2-5
d_gene: NA
CDR3nt: TGTGCCAGCAGTTTTTCGGGCGGCCAAGAGACCCAGTACTTC
CDR3aa: CASSFSGGQETQYF

abundance: NA
v_gene: TRBV20-1
j_gene: TRBJ2-5
d_gene: NA
CDR3nt: TGCAGTGCTAGAGACCGGGACTCGATCAGGGACCAGTACTTC
CDR3aa: CSARDRDSIRDQYF

abundance: NA
v_gene: TRBV6-4
j_gene: TRBJ1-2
d_gene: NA
CDR3nt: TGTGCCAGCAGTGCTAGAGGGGATTCGTACTATGGCTACACCTTC
CDR3aa: CASSARGDSYYGYTF

abundance: many
v_gene: TRBV7-8
j_gene: TRBJ2-7
d_gene: NA
CDR3nt: TGTGCCAGCAGCTTAATGCCAGGGATCTACGAGCAGTACTTC
CDR3aa: CASSLMPGIYEQYF

abundance: NA
v_gene: TRBV9
j_gene: TRBJ2-5
d_gene: NA
CDR3nt: TGTGCCAGCAGCAAGGGACCCCAAGAGACCCAGTACTTC
CDR3aa: CASSKGPQETQYF

abundance: few
v_gene: TRBV29-1
j_gene: TRBJ2-3
d_gene: NA
CDR3nt: TGCAGCGTTGCAGGAGGAGGGTCAGATACGCAGTATTTT
CDR3aa: CSVAGGGSDTQYF

abundance: NA
v_gene: TRBV11-2
j_gene: TRBJ2-5
d_gene: TRBD2
CDR3nt: TGTGCCAGCAGGATGACTACTAGCGAGCCCCAGTACTTC
CDR3aa: CASRMTTSEPQYF

abundance: NA
v_gene: TRBV15
j_gene: TRBJ2-6
d_gene: TRBD2
CDR3nt: TGTGCCACCAGCGATCCCGGGGGGGACACTGAAGCTTTC
CDR3aa: CATSDPGGDTEAF

abundance: NA
v_gene: TRBV2
j_gene: TRBJ1-1
d_gene: NA
CDR3nt: TGTGCCAGCACCAAAGGGGGTGCCACTGAAGCTTTCTTT
CDR3aa: CASTKGGATEAFF

abundance: NA
v_gene: TRBV14
j_gene: TRBJ1-6
d_gene: NA
CDR3nt: TGTGCCAGCAGCCACACTGGGACGGAAGATTCACCCCTCCACTTT
CDR3aa: CASSHTGTEDSPLHF

abundance: NA
v_gene: TRBV5-1
j_gene: TRBJ1-1
d_gene: NA
CDR3nt: TGCGCCAGCAGCTTGACCTGGACAGCACCTGAAGCTTTCTTT
CDR3aa: CASSLTWTAPEAFF

abundance: many
v_gene: TRBV6-6
j_gene: TRBJ1-4
d_gene: TRBD1
CDR3nt: TGTGCCAGCAGTTACGGTCACAGGGGCGGGCGACTGTTTTTT
CDR3aa: CASSYGHRGGRLFF

abundance: many
v_gene: TRBV7-6
j_gene: TRBJ2-7
d_gene: NA
CDR3nt: TGTGCCAGCAGCCCGAGGGCCTACGAGCAGTACTTC
CDR3aa: CASSPRAYEQYF

abundance: NA
v_gene: TRBV24-1
j_gene: TRBJ1-2
d_gene: NA
CDR3nt: TGTGCCACCAGTGATGCGGGGTCTAACTATGGCCACACCTTC
CDR3aa: CATSDAGSNYGHTF

abundance: many
v_gene: TRBV24-1
j_gene: TRBJ1-2
d_gene: TRBD1
CDR3nt: TGTGCCAGCAGTAACCCGGGACAGGGGGCGGAAGGCTACACCTTC
CDR3aa: CASSNPGQGAEGYTF

abundance: many
v_gene: TRBV7-9
j_gene: TRBJ2-5
d_gene: NA
CDR3nt: TGTGCCAGCAGGCAGCCCGAGCAGACCCAGTACTTC
CDR3aa: CASRQPEQTQYF

abundance: NA
v_gene: TRBV9
j_gene: TRBJ1-3
d_gene: TRBD1
CDR3nt: TGTGCCAGCAGCGTAGCTACGGAGGGACAGGCTGCATTAAACACCATATATTTT
CDR3aa: CASSVATEGQAALNTIYF

abundance: medium-sized
v_gene: TRBV2
j_gene: TRBJ1-2
d_gene: NA
CDR3nt: TGTGCCAGCAGTGAAAGGACAGTCTTAGGCTACACCTTC
CDR3aa: CASSERTVLGYTF

abundance: NA
v_gene: TRBV2
j_gene: TRBJ1-1
d_gene: NA
CDR3nt: TGTGCCAGCAGTGTTTCCGGGGGGGGTGAAGCTTTCTTT
CDR3aa: CASSVSGGGEAFF

abundance: NA
v_gene: TRBV7-3
j_gene: TRBJ1-2
d_gene: NA
CDR3nt: TGTGCCAGCAGCTTAACGTGGGGGTTCTATGGCTACACCTTC
CDR3aa: CASSLTWGFYGYTF

abundance: NA
v_gene: TRBV29-1
j_gene: TRBJ2-2
d_gene: NA
CDR3nt: TGCAGCGTTCGTTCCCTCGCGAACACCGGGGAGCTGTTTTTT
CDR3aa: CSVRSLANTGELFF

abundance: NA
v_gene: TRBV14
j_gene: TRBJ1-2
d_gene: NA
CDR3nt: TGTGCCAGCAGTCAAGTTGAGGACAGTTATTTGGATGGCTACACCTTC
CDR3aa: CASSQVEDSYLDGYTF

abundance: NA
v_gene: TRBV7-2
j_gene: TRBJ2-2
d_gene: NA
CDR3nt: TGTGCCAGCAGCGCCCGGGACACCTCCACCGGGGAGCTGTTTTTT
CDR3aa: CASSARDTSTGELFF